This T cell receptor beta chain was sequenced for a study of cytomegalovirus exposure and HLA in healthy donors. The donors, nominally healthy at sampling, likely had unrecorded immune exposures. The CDR3 covers 13 residues. V was shortened by 0 bases and J by 5 bases, with 7 bases between the two germline ends. CDR1 is SGHRS, CDR2 YFSETQ, per germline. This PCR relied on a set of 60 Vbeta primers and 13 Jbeta primers. TCRdb's table, derived via immunoSEQ multiplex PCR, lists solely in-frame clones and lacks some. The table has approximately 130,000 clones, 50% to 75% seen once. The sequence came from a woman aged 40 to 49 in good health and CMV-seronegative. The chain carries TRBV5-1 and TRBJ2-3; D not certain. The sequencing input was PBMCs. The DNA of the CDR3 is TGCGCCAGCAGCTTGGGGGCCGGAGATACGCAGTATTTT. Its translation: CASSLGAGDTQYF.